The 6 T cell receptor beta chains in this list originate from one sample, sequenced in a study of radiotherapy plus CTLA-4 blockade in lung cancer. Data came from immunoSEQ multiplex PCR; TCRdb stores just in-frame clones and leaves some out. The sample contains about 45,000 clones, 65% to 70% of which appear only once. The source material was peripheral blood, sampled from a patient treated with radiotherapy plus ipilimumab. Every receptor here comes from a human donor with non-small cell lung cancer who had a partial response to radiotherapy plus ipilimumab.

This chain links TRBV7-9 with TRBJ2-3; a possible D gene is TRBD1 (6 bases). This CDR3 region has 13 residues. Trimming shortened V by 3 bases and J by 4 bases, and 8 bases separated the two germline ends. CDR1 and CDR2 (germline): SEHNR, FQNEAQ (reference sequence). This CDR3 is CASSFPGADTQYF. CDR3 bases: TGTGCCAGCAGCTTCCCAGGGGCAGATACGCAGTATTTT.

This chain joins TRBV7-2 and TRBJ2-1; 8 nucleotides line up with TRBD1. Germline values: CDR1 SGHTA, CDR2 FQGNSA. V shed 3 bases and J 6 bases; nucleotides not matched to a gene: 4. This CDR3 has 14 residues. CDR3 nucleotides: TGTGCCAGCAGCTTGGGGACAGGACCCAATGAGCAGTTCTTC. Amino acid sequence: CASSLGTGPNEQFF.

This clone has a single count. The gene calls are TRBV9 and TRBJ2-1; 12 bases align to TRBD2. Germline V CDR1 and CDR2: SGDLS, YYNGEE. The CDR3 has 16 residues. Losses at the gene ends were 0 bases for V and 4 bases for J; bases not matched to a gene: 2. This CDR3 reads CASSVAGTSGYNEQFF. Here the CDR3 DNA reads TGTGCCAGCAGCGTAGCTGGGACTAGCGGGTACAATGAGCAGTTCTTC.

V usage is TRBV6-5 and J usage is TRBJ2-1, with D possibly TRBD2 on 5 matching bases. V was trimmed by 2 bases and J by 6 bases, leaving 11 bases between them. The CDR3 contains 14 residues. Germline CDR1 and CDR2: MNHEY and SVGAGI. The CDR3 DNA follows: TGTGCCAGCAGTTACCCGCCTAGCTCCAATGAGCAGTTCTTC. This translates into CASSYPPSSNEQFF.

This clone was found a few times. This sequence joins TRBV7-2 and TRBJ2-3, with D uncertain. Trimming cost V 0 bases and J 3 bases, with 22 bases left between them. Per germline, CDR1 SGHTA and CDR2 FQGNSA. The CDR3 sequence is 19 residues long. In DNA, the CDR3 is TGTGCCAGCAGCTTAGCCATAGATTTTAGCCTGGCCCCGACAGATACGCAGTATTTT. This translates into CASSLAIDFSLAPTDTQYF.

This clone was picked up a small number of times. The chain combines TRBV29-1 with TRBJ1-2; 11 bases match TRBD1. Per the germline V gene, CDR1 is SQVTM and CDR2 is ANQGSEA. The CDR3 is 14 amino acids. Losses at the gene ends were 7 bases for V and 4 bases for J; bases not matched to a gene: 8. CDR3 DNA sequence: TGCAGCGCCTCACAAGGGACAGGGGGCTATGGCTACACCTTC. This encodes CSASQGTGGYGYTF.